Listed below are T cell receptor beta chains from one sample, sequenced in a study of T-cell reconstitution after alpha-beta-depleted transplantation in children. TCRdb ran MiXCR on the PCR reads and lists one entry per CDR3 protein. Of 700,000 or so distinct CDR3 sequences in the sample, about an eighth were seen once. Sequenced material: PBMCs, taken before TCRalphabeta/CD19-depleted stem cell transplant. The receptors shown here come from a girl aged 2 to 9 with congenital amegakaryocytic thrombocytopenia, due to receive a stem cell transplant. Both conserved end residues are part of each CDR3. Fields, in order: J gene, D gene, clone size, V gene, CDR3 DNA, CDR3 protein. The D gene is left open where the match is weak. Clone sizes are given selectively: once, few, many, or a class where the clone is expanded.

j_gene: TRBJ2-7
d_gene: NA
abundance: many
v_gene: TRBV6-6
CDR3nt: TGTGCCAGTTGTTGGGACGTAGTGGGCGAGCAGTACTTC
CDR3aa: CASCWDVVGEQYF

j_gene: TRBJ2-5
d_gene: NA
abundance: few
v_gene: TRBV6-1
CDR3nt: TGTGCCAGCAGGATGACAGAGAAAGAGACCCAGTACTTC
CDR3aa: CASRMTEKETQYF

j_gene: TRBJ2-1
d_gene: NA
abundance: few
v_gene: TRBV18
CDR3nt: TGTGCCAGCTCACCTATCTTACAGTATGAGAAGGGCACCCTCTCCTACAATGAGCAGTTCTTC
CDR3aa: CASSPILQYEKGTLSYNEQFF

j_gene: TRBJ2-7
d_gene: NA
abundance: many
v_gene: TRBV20-1
CDR3nt: TGCAGTGCGCGAGGACCGTTATACGAGCAGTACTTC
CDR3aa: CSARGPLYEQYF

j_gene: TRBJ2-7
d_gene: TRBD1
abundance: NA
v_gene: TRBV20-1
CDR3nt: TGCAGTGCTAGAGCTTCGACAGGGGCAAGCTACGAGCAGTACTTC
CDR3aa: CSARASTGASYEQYF

j_gene: TRBJ2-4
d_gene: TRBD2
abundance: few
v_gene: TRBV27
CDR3nt: TGTGCCACCTCGACTAGCGGTCTGGACATTCAGTACTTC
CDR3aa: CATSTSGLDIQYF

j_gene: TRBJ2-3
d_gene: TRBD2
abundance: few
v_gene: TRBV7-2
CDR3nt: TGTGCCAGCCTTCGGGGACTAGCGTTTGGAGATACGCAGTATTTT
CDR3aa: CASLRGLAFGDTQYF

j_gene: TRBJ1-6
d_gene: NA
abundance: NA
v_gene: TRBV20-1
CDR3nt: TGCAGTGCTAGAGAAATAGGGGGGAATAATTCACCCCTCCACTTT
CDR3aa: CSAREIGGNNSPLHF

j_gene: TRBJ1-1
d_gene: NA
abundance: few
v_gene: TRBV5-1
CDR3nt: TGCGCCAGCAGCTTGAACCTCCGGCTGAACACTGAAGCTTTCTTT
CDR3aa: CASSLNLRLNTEAFF

j_gene: TRBJ1-2
d_gene: NA
abundance: NA
v_gene: TRBV5-5
CDR3nt: TGTGCCAGCAGCTTAACACAGATGGGTGGCAACACCTTC
CDR3aa: CASSLTQMGGNTF

j_gene: TRBJ2-7
d_gene: NA
abundance: few
v_gene: TRBV7-8
CDR3nt: TGTGCCAGCAGCTCGCAAATAGCGGCAACGACACCCTACGAGCAGTACTTC
CDR3aa: CASSSQIAATTPYEQYF

j_gene: TRBJ1-5
d_gene: TRBD1
abundance: many
v_gene: TRBV20-1
CDR3nt: TGCAGTGCTAGAACGGGACAGGCGACTTTGCCCCAGCATTTT
CDR3aa: CSARTGQATLPQHF

j_gene: TRBJ2-5
d_gene: TRBD2
abundance: many
v_gene: TRBV20-1
CDR3nt: TGCAGTGCTAGAGAGCCTAGCGGGAGAGAGGAGACCCAGTACTTC
CDR3aa: CSAREPSGREETQYF

j_gene: TRBJ1-5
d_gene: NA
abundance: NA
v_gene: TRBV5-8
CDR3nt: TGTGCCAGCAGCTTGGAGGGAAGTGTATCGCCCCAGCATTTT
CDR3aa: CASSLEGSVSPQHF

j_gene: TRBJ2-5
d_gene: NA
abundance: NA
v_gene: TRBV3-1
CDR3nt: TGTGCCAGCAGCCAATCGTGGGGTAGCACCCAAGAGACCCAGTACTTC
CDR3aa: CASSQSWGSTQETQYF

j_gene: TRBJ2-1
d_gene: NA
abundance: few
v_gene: TRBV7-8
CDR3nt: TGTGCCAGCAGCTTAGAACCTAGATACGATGAGCAGTTCTTC
CDR3aa: CASSLEPRYDEQFF

j_gene: TRBJ1-1
d_gene: NA
abundance: NA
v_gene: TRBV30
CDR3nt: TGTGCCTGGCTGGACAGCGGACGAGACACTGAAGCTTTCTTT
CDR3aa: CAWLDSGRDTEAFF

j_gene: TRBJ1-5
d_gene: TRBD1
abundance: NA
v_gene: TRBV6-5
CDR3nt: TGTGCCAGCAGTTCCCGGGACAGACATAATCAGCCCCAGCATTTT
CDR3aa: CASSSRDRHNQPQHF

j_gene: TRBJ2-4
d_gene: TRBD2
abundance: NA
v_gene: TRBV10-3
CDR3nt: TGTACCTCCAAGGGGACTAGCGGGAGCACTAATAGGAGCATTCAGTACTTC
CDR3aa: CTSKGTSGSTNRSIQYF

j_gene: TRBJ2-1
d_gene: NA
abundance: many
v_gene: TRBV29-1
CDR3nt: TGCAGCGTGACGGGCCGACCGACGAATGAGCAGTTCTTC
CDR3aa: CSVTGRPTNEQFF

j_gene: TRBJ2-5
d_gene: NA
abundance: few
v_gene: TRBV29-1
CDR3nt: TGCAGCGTTCCCGACGGGAGTCGAACCCAGTACTTC
CDR3aa: CSVPDGSRTQYF

j_gene: TRBJ2-7
d_gene: TRBD1
abundance: NA
v_gene: TRBV12-3/TRBV12-4
CDR3nt: TGTGCCAGCAGTTTAATACAGGGGGCCTACGAGCAGCACTTC
CDR3aa: CASSLIQGAYEQHF

j_gene: TRBJ2-3
d_gene: TRBD2
abundance: NA
v_gene: TRBV28
CDR3nt: TGTGCCAGCAGTTTACGGGAGCTAGCGGGAGGCCCCAGCACAGATACGCAGTATTTT
CDR3aa: CASSLRELAGGPSTDTQYF

j_gene: TRBJ2-1
d_gene: NA
abundance: few
v_gene: TRBV7-2
CDR3nt: TGTGCCAGCAGCCCTGGGGCGGGGTACAATGAGCAGTTCTTC
CDR3aa: CASSPGAGYNEQFF

j_gene: TRBJ2-3
d_gene: NA
abundance: NA
v_gene: TRBV4-2
CDR3nt: TGTGCCAGCAGCCCTCTGGGGAGCCCCAGCACAGATACGCAGTATTTT
CDR3aa: CASSPLGSPSTDTQYF

j_gene: TRBJ2-3
d_gene: TRBD2
abundance: many
v_gene: TRBV5-1
CDR3nt: TGCGCCAGCAGCTTGGGTCCGGGAGGGCCCAAAGATACGCAGTATTTT
CDR3aa: CASSLGPGGPKDTQYF

j_gene: TRBJ1-2
d_gene: NA
abundance: NA
v_gene: TRBV12-3/TRBV12-4
CDR3nt: TGTGCCAGCAGTTCGATTAGGGGGAACTATGGCTACACCTTC
CDR3aa: CASSSIRGNYGYTF

j_gene: TRBJ2-3
d_gene: TRBD2
abundance: NA
v_gene: TRBV28
CDR3nt: TGTGCCAGCAGTCAGGGACTAGGCACAGATACGCAGTATTTT
CDR3aa: CASSQGLGTDTQYF

j_gene: TRBJ2-5
d_gene: NA
abundance: few
v_gene: TRBV18
CDR3nt: TGTGCCAGCTCACGACTTAACAGGGAAACCGGCGCAGAGACCCAGTACTTC
CDR3aa: CASSRLNRETGAETQYF

j_gene: TRBJ1-2
d_gene: NA
abundance: many
v_gene: TRBV5-1
CDR3nt: TGCGCCAGCAGTTGGAGTTTAGCCTCTGGCTACACCTTC
CDR3aa: CASSWSLASGYTF

j_gene: TRBJ2-2
d_gene: NA
abundance: many
v_gene: TRBV27
CDR3nt: TGTGCCAGCAGTATAAGACAGGTGAACACCGGGGAGCTGTTTTTT
CDR3aa: CASSIRQVNTGELFF

j_gene: TRBJ1-4
d_gene: TRBD1
abundance: NA
v_gene: TRBV29-1
CDR3nt: TGCAGCGTTGGAAGGACAGGGGTGGACGAAAAACTGTTTTTT
CDR3aa: CSVGRTGVDEKLFF

j_gene: TRBJ2-3
d_gene: NA
abundance: NA
v_gene: TRBV3-1
CDR3nt: TGTGCCAGCAGCCAATCGAATCCCCTCCCAGATACGCAGTATTTT
CDR3aa: CASSQSNPLPDTQYF

j_gene: TRBJ2-1
d_gene: NA
abundance: few
v_gene: TRBV7-2
CDR3nt: TGTGCCAGCAGCTTAGTATCGCAGGACAATGAGCAGTTCTTC
CDR3aa: CASSLVSQDNEQFF

j_gene: TRBJ2-1
d_gene: NA
abundance: NA
v_gene: TRBV15
CDR3nt: TGTGCCACCAGTCTCCCAGGACCTAAGGAGCAGTTCTTC
CDR3aa: CATSLPGPKEQFF

j_gene: TRBJ2-2
d_gene: NA
abundance: many
v_gene: TRBV5-1
CDR3nt: TGCGCCAGCCGAAGATTGCCCGGGGAGCTGTTTTTT
CDR3aa: CASRRLPGELFF

j_gene: TRBJ2-3
d_gene: NA
abundance: many
v_gene: TRBV20-1
CDR3nt: TGCAGTGCTAGACAGGCGCCAGCCCAAGATACGCAGTATTTT
CDR3aa: CSARQAPAQDTQYF

j_gene: TRBJ2-1
d_gene: TRBD2
abundance: many
v_gene: TRBV7-3
CDR3nt: TGTGCCAGCACCCTCAGTTCTAGCGGGAACAATGAGCAGTTCTTC
CDR3aa: CASTLSSSGNNEQFF

j_gene: TRBJ2-1
d_gene: NA
abundance: many
v_gene: TRBV20-1
CDR3nt: TGCAGTGCTAGCTTCTGGAGGCCCTTGCGAATTGAGCAGTTCTTC
CDR3aa: CSASFWRPLRIEQFF

j_gene: TRBJ2-5
d_gene: NA
abundance: NA
v_gene: TRBV20-1
CDR3nt: TGCAGTGCTAGAGATCGATTCTCGTGGTCTGGCTTGGAGACCCAGTACTTC
CDR3aa: CSARDRFSWSGLETQYF

j_gene: TRBJ2-2
d_gene: NA
abundance: few
v_gene: TRBV7-8
CDR3nt: TGTGCCAGCAGCTTCGGTCCAAGAGCCGGGGAGCTGTTTTTT
CDR3aa: CASSFGPRAGELFF

j_gene: TRBJ1-2
d_gene: NA
abundance: NA
v_gene: TRBV6-1
CDR3nt: TGTGCCAGCAGTAGGGGACTCCCGGGGGAGTATGGCTACACCTTC
CDR3aa: CASSRGLPGEYGYTF

j_gene: TRBJ2-5
d_gene: NA
abundance: many
v_gene: TRBV20-1
CDR3nt: TGCAGTGCCACAACAGAACGAGAGACCCAGTACTTC
CDR3aa: CSATTERETQYF

j_gene: TRBJ2-1
d_gene: TRBD2
abundance: NA
v_gene: TRBV15
CDR3nt: TGTGCCACCAGCAGCAGACTAGCGGGAAGTTGGCTTGAGCAGTTCTTC
CDR3aa: CATSSRLAGSWLEQFF

j_gene: TRBJ2-2
d_gene: TRBD1
abundance: many
v_gene: TRBV29-1
CDR3nt: TGCAGCGTGGGACAGGGGGTGAGCACCGGGGAGCTGTTTTTT
CDR3aa: CSVGQGVSTGELFF

j_gene: TRBJ2-7
d_gene: TRBD2
abundance: many
v_gene: TRBV20-1
CDR3nt: TGCAGTGCTAGAGTGGCGGGAGGGCCTAGCTACGAGCAGTACTTC
CDR3aa: CSARVAGGPSYEQYF

j_gene: TRBJ2-3
d_gene: NA
abundance: few
v_gene: TRBV2
CDR3nt: TGTGCCAGCAGCCTCTCCCTCTCGCAGTATTTT
CDR3aa: CASSLSLSQYF

j_gene: TRBJ2-2
d_gene: TRBD2
abundance: few
v_gene: TRBV4-2
CDR3nt: TGTGCCAGCAGCCCCCCCGTGGGGCTAGCGGGGGTCACCGGGGAGCTGTTTTTT
CDR3aa: CASSPPVGLAGVTGELFF

j_gene: TRBJ2-2
d_gene: NA
abundance: many
v_gene: TRBV27
CDR3nt: TGTGCCAGCAGTTTACACCCCGGGGCGAACACCGGGGAGCTGTTTTTT
CDR3aa: CASSLHPGANTGELFF

j_gene: TRBJ1-5
d_gene: NA
abundance: NA
v_gene: TRBV6-1
CDR3nt: TGTGCCAGCAGGACAAATAGCAATCAGCCCCAGCATTTT
CDR3aa: CASRTNSNQPQHF

j_gene: TRBJ2-1
d_gene: NA
abundance: NA
v_gene: TRBV5-1
CDR3nt: TGCGCCAGCAGCTTGGGACAGGTCCCCTACAATGAGCAGTTCTTC
CDR3aa: CASSLGQVPYNEQFF

j_gene: TRBJ2-3
d_gene: TRBD2
abundance: few
v_gene: TRBV20-1
CDR3nt: TGCAGTGCTCCCCCCGCAGCGGGATTAGGAGATACGCAGTATTTT
CDR3aa: CSAPPAAGLGDTQYF

j_gene: TRBJ2-2
d_gene: NA
abundance: NA
v_gene: TRBV4-2
CDR3nt: TGTGCCAGCAGCGCCCACCTGGGGACGGGGGAGCTGTTTTTT
CDR3aa: CASSAHLGTGELFF

j_gene: TRBJ1-5
d_gene: TRBD1
abundance: many
v_gene: TRBV19
CDR3nt: TGTGCCAGTAGTTCACCGGGACAGGGGTATGGTCAGCCCCAGCATTTT
CDR3aa: CASSSPGQGYGQPQHF

j_gene: TRBJ2-7
d_gene: TRBD2
abundance: NA
v_gene: TRBV27
CDR3nt: TGTGCCAGCAGTACCCGGACTAGCGGGAGGTCAAGTACCCACGAGCAGTACTTC
CDR3aa: CASSTRTSGRSSTHEQYF

j_gene: TRBJ2-5
d_gene: NA
abundance: many
v_gene: TRBV18
CDR3nt: TGTGCCAGCTCGGGGATACGAGAGACCCAGTACTTC
CDR3aa: CASSGIRETQYF

j_gene: TRBJ2-7
d_gene: TRBD1
abundance: few
v_gene: TRBV29-1
CDR3nt: TGCAGCGTTCACACCGGGACAGTCTTTTCCTACGAGCAGTACTTC
CDR3aa: CSVHTGTVFSYEQYF

j_gene: TRBJ2-7
d_gene: TRBD1
abundance: NA
v_gene: TRBV7-9
CDR3nt: TGTGCCAGCAGCTTCACCACGGGACAGGTAATCGAGCAGTACTTC
CDR3aa: CASSFTTGQVIEQYF